Below, 3 T cell receptor beta chains from the same sample are listed, as sequenced in a study of shared clonotypes between healthy human individuals (dated by TCRdb to 2018 to 2020). Receptor libraries were prepared by the immunoSEQ multiplex PCR assay. Imported from immuneACCESS, the table was reduced by TCRdb to in-frame sequences with V and J called. These copies leave out some clones; in studies compared against another copy, an unresolved V gene accounts for under half, and the cause of the remainder is not known. The sample table records around 700,000 clones; around two thirds of these occur just once. Under 2% of the sample belongs to the ten largest clones. Material for sequencing was memory CD4+ T cells sorted from blood. The sample's cell subset or site, from its label and the paper: CD45RA-negative fraction. These receptors all come from a woman aged 30 to 39 in good health.

CDR3 sequence: CASSRTGEGIPSQYF. The CDR3 DNA is TGTGCCAGCAGCAGGACCGGGGAAGGGATCCCGTCCCAGTACTTC. The chain employs TRBV5-4 and TRBJ2-5; tentative D call: TRBD2 (5 bases). The CDR3 contains 15 residues. The V end was cut by 4 bases, the J end by 9 bases, with 22 bases between. CDR1 is SGHNT and CDR2 is YYREEE in the germline V gene (reference sequence). Using reference TRBV5-4 and TRBJ2-5 for the parts outside the CDR3, the full variable domain is ETGVTQSPTHLIKTRGQQVTLRCSSQSGHNTVSWYQQALGQGPQFIFQYYREEENGRGNFPPRFSGLQFPNYSSELNVNALELDDSALYLCASSRTGEGIPSQYFGPGTRLLVL.

Turning to this clone: Other nucleotide sequences in the sample specify the same CDR3. The chain combines TRBV7-9 with TRBJ2-1; no clear D. This CDR3 comprises 11 residues. CDR1 is SEHNR, CDR2 FQNEAQ, per germline (reference sequence). Trimming removed 5 bases from V and 6 bases from J, with 5 bases in between. The CDR3 protein is CASSQGNEQFF. CDR3 nucleotide sequence: TGTGCCAGCAGCCAAGGCAATGAGCAGTTCTTC.

The genes are TRBV10-3 and TRBJ2-5, with a tentative D call TRBD1 (5 bases). The CDR3 totals 12 residues. V shed 10 bases and J shed 7 bases, with 16 bases lying between them. Germline lookup yields CDR1 ENHRY and CDR2 SYGVKD. The CDR3 nucleotides are TGTGCCACCGGAGAAGCGCAGGGGACCCAGTACTTC. This encodes CATGEAQGTQYF.